These 18 T cell receptor beta chains share one sample of origin, sequenced in a study of cytomegalovirus exposure and HLA in healthy donors. PCR used 60 Vbeta primers and 13 Jbeta primers. Clones were read by immunoSEQ multiplex PCR, and TCRdb kept only the in-frame ones, dropping some. The repertoire holds 130,000 to 150,000 clones, with over 60% as singletons. Sequencing was done on a sample of PBMCs. These receptor sequences come from a man between 40 and 49 years old in good health and CMV-seropositive.

The genes are TRBV5-1 and TRBJ2-5, with 8 positions matching TRBD1. Per the germline V gene, CDR1 is SGHRS and CDR2 is YFSETQ. The CDR3 has 16 residues. Germline trimming cut 3 bases from V and 5 bases from J; bases unmatched to any gene: 12. The CDR3 loop is CASSSSGGTGSETQYF. The CDR3 nucleotides are TGCGCCAGCAGCTCCTCAGGGGGCACGGGGTCGGAGACCCAGTACTTC.

This clone was seen more than once but under ten times. The chain recombines TRBV19 with TRBJ2-7; 8 bases map to TRBD2. Germline V CDR1 and CDR2: LNHDA, SQIVND (reference sequence). This CDR3 region has 14 residues. Losses at the gene ends were 3 bases for V and 6 bases for J; bases not matched to a gene: 7. CDR3 bases: TGTGCCAGTAGTATTCAGCGGGAGTGGGGCGAGCAGTACTTC. Translated: CASSIQREWGEQYF.

The J gene is TRBJ2-5, the V gene TRBV5-1; TRBD2 matches 8 bases. V lost 1 base and J lost 2; bases outside the gene matches: 7. The CDR3 covers 16 residues. The germline gives CDR1 SGHRS, CDR2 YFSETQ. The CDR3 DNA reads TGCGCCAGCAGCTTGAACGCGGGAGGCTCTCAAGAGACCCAGTACTTC. It yields the protein CASSLNAGGSQETQYF.

The V and J genes are TRBV5-1 and TRBJ2-2, with D possibly matching TRBD1 (6 bases). The CDR3 has 18 amino acids. V was cut by 4 bases and J by 0 bases, with 19 bases left in between. Germline CDR1 reads SGHRS; CDR2 reads YFSETQ. The chain's CDR3 is CASSPNPTDSANTGELFF. CDR3 nucleotide sequence: TGCGCCAGCAGCCCGAACCCTACGGACAGTGCGAACACCGGGGAGCTGTTTTTT.

The CDR3 nucleotides are TGTGCCAGTAGTATTTTAGCGGGGAGCTACACCGGGGAGCTGTTTTTT. Encoded protein: CASSILAGSYTGELFF. The chain has TRBV19 and TRBJ2-2; TRBD2 matches at 8 bases. Germline V gene data show CDR1 as LNHDA and CDR2 as SQIVND (reference sequence). The junction had 6 bases not matched to a gene; V was cut back by 3 bases and J by 3 bases. CDR3 length: 16 residues.

This clone has more than one count but fewer than ten. The gene calls are TRBV4-3 and TRBJ1-4, with D possibly TRBD1 on 5 matching bases. Germline V gene sequence: CDR1 LGHNA, CDR2 YSLEER. The CDR3 runs to 19 residues. The V gene lost 0 bases and the J gene lost 0 bases, with 17 bases spanning the gap. The CDR3 DNA sequence: TGCGCCAGCAGCCAAGATCCGCCGACAGCCCATGCAACTAATGAAAAACTGTTTTTT. It is translated as CASSQDPPTAHATNEKLFF.

This chain connects TRBV18 to TRBJ1-4; 7 bases map to TRBD1. The J segment lost 14 bases and the V segment lost 1 base, leaving 16 bases of the junction unmatched. Germline V lookup: CDR1 KGHSH, CDR2 LQKENI. The CDR3 spans 16 residues. The CDR3 reads CASSPRTGLGGRFLFF. The CDR3, as DNA: TGTGCCAGCTCACCACGGACAGGCCTTGGCGGAAGATTCCTGTTTTTT.

This clone has just one count. The CDR3 DNA is TGTGCCAGCAGCTTTACTAGCGGCTCCTACGAGCAGTACTTC. Its protein product is CASSFTSGSYEQYF. This sequence joins TRBV5-4 and TRBJ2-7; 8 positions agree with TRBD2. J lost 0 bases, V lost 2 bases, and 1 base had no gene match. Germline values: CDR1 SGHNT, CDR2 YYREEE (reference sequence). CDR3 size: 14 residues.

This chain links TRBV2 with TRBJ2-2; 8 nucleotides line up with TRBD1. J lost 3 bases, V lost 8 bases, and 2 bases had no gene match. The CDR3 contains 13 residues. Per germline, CDR1 SNHLY and CDR2 FYNNEI. For the CDR3, the DNA is TGTGCCAGCGTACAGGGGGACACCGGGGAGCTGTTTTTT. The encoded protein is CASVQGDTGELFF.

The chain recombines TRBV27 with TRBJ1-1, with 7 bases fitting TRBD1. V shed 5 bases and J 6 bases; nucleotides not matched to a gene: 9. This CDR3 spans 14 amino acids. The V gene's germline CDR1 is MNHEY and CDR2 SMNVEV (reference sequence). The CDR3 loop reads CASSKQGWDPEAFF. In DNA form, the CDR3 reads TGTGCCAGCAGTAAACAGGGGTGGGACCCTGAAGCTTTCTTT.

This clone was detected only a few times. The chain recombines TRBV6-5 with TRBJ2-7; D gene unclear. Germline CDR1 MNHEY, CDR2 SVGAGI. This CDR3 is built from 14 residues. The V gene lost 5 bases and the J gene lost 4 bases, with 15 bases spanning the gap. CDR3 sequence reads: CASSTLATDYEQYF. CDR3 DNA: TGTGCCAGCAGTACCTTAGCAACTGATTACGAGCAGTACTTC.

Points on this clone: The sample has other DNA sequences that encode this CDR3 too. This chain links TRBV11-2 with TRBJ2-1, with 11 bases identical to TRBD1. Trimming took 3 bases from V and 2 from J; bases not matched to a gene: 0. Germline V gene data show CDR1 as SGHAT and CDR2 as FQNNGV. CDR3 length equals 15 residues. In DNA form, the CDR3 reads TGTGCCAGCAGCTTGGGACAGGGGGCCTACAATGAGCAGTTCTTC. The encoded protein is CASSLGQGAYNEQFF.

The chain is built from TRBV5-4 and TRBJ2-5, with 11 nucleotides matching TRBD2. After removal of 4 bases from V and 5 bases from J, the junction contained 19 bases not matched to a gene. The CDR3 loop spans 19 amino acids. The germline gives CDR1 SGHNT, CDR2 YYREEE (reference sequence). Written as DNA, the CDR3 is TGTGCCAGCAGCCCAAACCCCCTAGCGGGAGGATATAAGGACGAGACCCAGTACTTC. Protein sequence: CASSPNPLAGGYKDETQYF.

This clone was detected only a few times. The chain employs TRBV6-5 and TRBJ2-6; no clear D gene. The CDR3 has 14 residues. Trimming stripped 6 bases from V and 1 base from J, with 7 bases between. The V gene's germline CDR1 is MNHEY and CDR2 SVGAGI. The CDR3 sequence: CASRAPSGANVLTF. The CDR3 region has the DNA TGTGCCAGCAGAGCGCCTTCTGGGGCCAACGTCCTGACTTTC.

A few counts support this clone. J is TRBJ1-1 and V is TRBV13; 8 positions match TRBD1. V was pared by 4 bases and J by 1 base, with 2 bases of the junction left unmatched. This CDR3 is built from 14 residues. CDR1 is PRHDT and CDR2 is FYEKMQ in the germline V gene (reference sequence). CDR3 sequence: CASSYGQGNTEAFF. The CDR3 DNA reads TGTGCCAGCAGCTACGGACAGGGGAACACTGAAGCTTTCTTT.

V gene TRBV11-2 combines with J gene TRBJ2-7; D is possibly TRBD2 (5 bases). Trimming left V 5 bases short and J 3 bases short, with 5 bases between. Germline V lookup: CDR1 SGHAT, CDR2 FQNNGV. This CDR3 is built from 11 residues. The CDR3 nucleotides read TGTGCCAGCAGCGCGGGCTACGAGCAGTACTTC. Its protein product is CASSAGYEQYF.

The rearrangement links TRBV5-1 to TRBJ2-3, with 8 positions matching TRBD2. Looked up from germline, CDR1 is SGHRS and CDR2 is YFSETQ. Trimming removed 1 base from V and 3 bases from J; junction bases left unmatched: 4. CDR3 length equals 15 residues. This chain's CDR3 is CASSLSGSETDTQYF. CDR3 nucleotide sequence: TGCGCCAGCAGCTTGAGCGGGAGTGAGACAGATACGCAGTATTTT.

The chain carries TRBV4-1 and TRBJ2-1, with 10 bases identical to TRBD1. This CDR3 is built from 16 residues. V trimming: 8 bases; J trimming: 2 bases; junction bases outside the gene matches: 9. The germline V gene has CDR1 MGHRA and CDR2 YSYEKL. As DNA, the CDR3 is TGCGCCAGCTCACTAGTAGGGACAGGGGCCTACAATGAGCAGTTCTTC. Amino acids: CASSLVGTGAYNEQFF.